Below are 22 T cell receptor beta chains sequenced from a single sample in a study of blood T cells in healthy people across ages. Alongside a J-beta primer mix, a sample-barcoded 5' primer served in a second PCR lasting 7 to 11 cycles. MiXCR was run by TCRdb on the 5' RACE reads, yielding one entry per CDR3 protein. The repertoire holds roughly 1,300,000 distinct CDR3 sequences, 59% seen once, with 6.5% to 8.5% in the top ten. Sequenced material: blood. The receptors here all came from a man between 18 and 35 years old in good health.

This clonotype was detected a few times. The rearrangement uses TRBV10-3 and TRBJ1-2, with a weak D call TRBD1 (6 bases). The CDR3 is 15 residues long. Germline V gene sequence: CDR1 ENHRY, CDR2 SYGVKD. V lost 11 bases and J lost 8, with 27 bases in between. The CDR3 coding sequence is TGTGCCGGCTCCACGGGACACCTCTTTCCTGGCGGCTACACCTTC. Its translation: CAGSTGHLFPGGYTF.

The V gene is TRBV27, the J gene TRBJ2-1; D is possibly TRBD2 (6 bases). Gene TRBJ2-7 matches the end of the DNA better, so the J call may be wrong. CDR3 length equals 16 residues. Germline V lookup: CDR1 MNHEY, CDR2 SMNVEV (reference sequence). The CDR3 sequence is CASSPFSGYSYNEQYF. CDR3 DNA sequence: TGTGCCAGCAGTCCCTTTAGCGGATACTCCTACAATGAGCAGTACTTC.

The CDR3 here is CASSWGTGSEIGYTF. As DNA, the CDR3 is TGCGCCAGCAGCTGGGGGACAGGGAGTGAGATTGGCTACACCTTC. This chain connects TRBV5-1 to TRBJ1-2, with 9 bases fitting TRBD1. CDR1 and CDR2 from the germline V gene are SGHRS and YFSETQ. The CDR3 sequence is 15 residues long. Trimming took 3 bases from V and 7 from J; bases not matched to a gene: 10.

J is TRBJ1-1 and V is TRBV6-1, with D perhaps matching TRBD1 (6 bases). This CDR3 region has 14 residues. With 8 bases removed from V and 5 bases from J, the gap between germline ends came to 18 bases. In germline, CDR1 is MNHNS, CDR2 SASEGT. In DNA form, the CDR3 reads TGTGCCAGCGGACAACAGGGTCTTCTTACTGAAGCTTTCTTT. Translating gives CASGQQGLLTEAFF.

The V and J genes are TRBV4-3 and TRBJ2-7; D is possibly TRBD1 (6 bases). Germline V lookup: CDR1 LGHNA, CDR2 YSLEER. V lost 0 bases and J 2 bases, leaving 14 bases between the germline ends. This CDR3 has 16 amino acids. The CDR3 DNA follows: TGCGCCAGCAGCCAAGATTCAATGGACAGCGCCTACGAGCAGTACTTC. Translation gives CASSQDSMDSAYEQYF.

The chain carries TRBV11-1 and TRBJ2-5; D tentatively reads TRBD1 or TRBD2 (6 bases each). Trimming pared 8 bases from V and 4 bases from J, leaving 14 bases between. Germline CDR1 and CDR2: SGHAT and FQDESV (reference sequence). CDR3 length: 13 amino acids. The CDR3 spells CASGQSGAETQYF. CDR3 nucleotide sequence: TGTGCCAGCGGCCAATCGGGGGCAGAGACCCAGTACTTC.

This sequence joins TRBV27 and TRBJ1-1; D uncertain. CDR3 length equals 12 residues. Trimming stripped 11 bases from V and 8 bases from J, with 18 bases between. CDR1 is MNHEY and CDR2 is SMNVEV in the germline V gene (reference sequence). The CDR3 spells CAAHPPGGEAFF. CDR3 sequence (DNA): TGTGCCGCCCACCCGCCAGGCGGGGAAGCTTTCTTT.

This chain uses TRBV25-1 with TRBJ2-3; 9 bases map to TRBD1. The CDR3 consists of 16 residues. In germline, CDR1 is MGHDK, CDR2 SYGVNS. V shed 1 base, J shed 5 bases, and the junction held 7 bases outside the gene matches. In DNA, the CDR3 is TGTGCCAGCAGTGAATTGTTTACAGGGGGCGGAGATACGCAGTATTTT. It is translated as CASSELFTGGGDTQYF.

This rearrangement joins TRBV9 to TRBJ1-2, with TRBD1 matching over 7 bases. Looked up from germline, CDR1 is SGDLS and CDR2 is YYNGEE. With 0 bases clipped from V and 5 bases from J, the junction kept 4 bases outside the gene matches. The CDR3 is 14 amino acids. The DNA for the CDR3 is TGTGCCAGCAGCGTAGGACTGACAGGGTATGGCTACACCTTC. This encodes CASSVGLTGYGYTF.

This clonotype has only one observation. The J gene is TRBJ1-5, the V gene TRBV7-6, with D hard to call. Germline V gene lookup returns CDR1 SGHVS and CDR2 FNYEAQ. Trimming shortened V by 4 bases and J by 11 bases, and 15 bases separated the two germline ends. The CDR3 runs 13 residues. This CDR3 is CASSSGISEAQHF. For the CDR3, the DNA is TGTGCCAGCAGCTCCGGGATCTCCGAAGCCCAGCATTTT.

The V gene is TRBV24-1, the J gene TRBJ2-1, with D perhaps matching TRBD1 (6 bases). The CDR3 has 14 residues. Germline-derived CDR1 and CDR2 are KGHDR and SFDVKD. Trimming left V 1 base short and J 7 bases short, with 10 bases between. The DNA for the CDR3 is TGTGCCACCAGTGATTTAAACAGGGCGAATGAGCAGTTCTTC. Protein product: CATSDLNRANEQFF.

The CDR3 loop reads CASWRLAGPNTGELFF. Here the CDR3 DNA reads TGTGCCAGCTGGAGACTAGCGGGGCCGAACACCGGGGAGCTGTTTTTT. The chain carries TRBV2 and TRBJ2-2, with 11 positions matching TRBD2. The V segment lost 8 bases and the J segment 0 bases; nucleotides outside the gene matches: 5. The CDR3 has 16 residues. Germline V lookup: CDR1 SNHLY, CDR2 FYNNEI.

The chain uses TRBV4-1 and TRBJ2-3, with TRBD1 matching over 10 bases. The CDR3 consists of 13 residues. Germline V CDR1 and CDR2: MGHRA, YSYEKL. Losses at the gene ends were 7 bases for V and 4 bases for J; bases not matched to a gene: 2. The DNA of the CDR3 is TGCGCCAGCACCGGACAGGGGGCAGATACGCAGTATTTT. This gives the protein CASTGQGADTQYF.

A few counts support this clonotype. The chain employs TRBV5-1 and TRBJ2-6, with D unresolved. Germline V gives CDR1 SGHRS, CDR2 YFSETQ. The CDR3 spans 15 residues. Trimming took off 0 bases at V and 2 bases at J, with 6 bases between the two ends. This CDR3 reads CASSLATAGANVLTF. The DNA of the CDR3 is TGCGCCAGCAGCTTGGCAACAGCTGGGGCCAACGTCCTGACTTTC.

This sequence joins TRBV27 and TRBJ1-2, with 7 bases matching TRBD1. V was clipped by 6 bases and J by 6 bases; unmatched bases: 10. The germline CDR1 and CDR2 sequences are MNHEY and SMNVEV (reference sequence). The CDR3 extends over 14 amino acids. CDR3 sequence reads: CASRILQGVHGYTF. The CDR3 DNA follows: TGTGCCAGCAGGATCCTCCAGGGGGTTCATGGCTACACCTTC.

The chain recombines TRBV7-2 with TRBJ2-7; 7 nucleotides agree with TRBD1. Germline loops: CDR1 SGHTA, CDR2 FQGNSA. The junction had 9 bases not matched to a gene; V was cut back by 2 bases and J by 5 bases. The CDR3 has 15 amino acids. The chain's CDR3 is CASSLKGQAINEQYF. The CDR3 DNA reads TGTGCCAGCAGCTTAAAAGGACAGGCTATCAACGAGCAGTACTTC.

The chain uses TRBV20-1 and TRBJ2-3, with a possible D match to TRBD1 (7 bases). Germline V lookup: CDR1 DFQATT, CDR2 SNEGSKA (reference sequence). The CDR3 is 18 amino acids. V was clipped by 3 bases and J by 2 bases, with 24 bases between them. The CDR3 DNA sequence: TGCAGTGCTAGGCCCCCCGGGGGAGCAGGGGGGTTCACAGATACGCAGTATTTT. Its translation: CSARPPGGAGGFTDTQYF.

The V call is TRBV10-1, the J call TRBJ2-3, with a weak D call TRBD2 (5 bases). The CDR3 consists of 15 residues. Trimming cost V 2 bases and J 4 bases, with 13 bases left between them. From germline, CDR1 is WNHNN and CDR2 SYGVQD (reference sequence). The CDR3 DNA reads as TGCGCCAGCAGTGAGGACTATCCCGACGCAGATACGCAGTATTTT. It translates to CASSEDYPDADTQYF.

This rearrangement joins TRBV20-1 to TRBJ2-1; a possible D gene is TRBD2 (6 bases). From germline, CDR1 is DFQATT and CDR2 SNEGSKA (reference sequence). The germline V and J ends were trimmed by 8 bases and 4 bases, with 24 bases remaining between them. This CDR3 is 16 amino acids long. CDR3 bases: TGCAGTCCGCTTCTGACTAGGGCGGGACTGTACAATGAGCAGTTCTTC. Translating gives CSPLLTRAGLYNEQFF.

V is TRBV15 and J is TRBJ2-7; TRBD1 agrees at 10 bases. Germline assignment: CDR1 LNHNV and CDR2 YYDKDF (reference sequence). V shed 0 bases, J shed 5 bases, and the junction held 4 bases outside the gene matches. The CDR3 contains 15 residues. DNA of the CDR3: TGTGCCACCAGCAGAGATGTGGGACAGGGGAACGAGCAGTACTTC. Protein sequence: CATSRDVGQGNEQYF.

This rearrangement joins TRBV2 to TRBJ2-3; 9 bases are a match to TRBD2. The CDR3 is made up of 15 amino acids. Germline V gene sequence: CDR1 SNHLY, CDR2 FYNNEI. V shed 6 bases, J shed 0 bases, and the junction held 4 bases outside the gene matches. DNA of the CDR3: TGTGCCAGCAGAAACCTAGCGGGGAGCACAGATACGCAGTATTTT. Its protein is CASRNLAGSTDTQYF. The full variable domain, with the rest looked up from reference TRBV2 and TRBJ2-3, is EPEVTQTPSHQVTQMGQEVILRCVPISNHLYFYWYRQILGQKVEFLVSFYNNEISEKSEIFDDQFSVERPDGSNFTLKIRSTKLEDSAMYFCASRNLAGSTDTQYFGPGTRLTVL.

The chain joins TRBV15 to TRBJ2-1, with TRBD2 matching over 9 bases. Trimming at V came to 1 base and at J to 10 bases, leaving 2 bases not matched to a gene. CDR1 and CDR2 (germline): LNHNV, YYDKDF (reference sequence). There are 13 residues in the CDR3. In nucleotides, the CDR3 is TGTGCCACCAGCAGAGTTACTAGCGGGGAGCAGTTCTTC. Translating it yields CATSRVTSGEQFF.